The 25 T cell receptor beta chains listed next were all sequenced from one sample in a study of cytomegalovirus exposure and HLA in healthy donors. Primers for the PCR totalled 60 Vbeta and 13 Jbeta. Using immunoSEQ multiplex PCR, the repertoire was profiled, and TCRdb retains in-frame clones only, with some absent. The sample consists of more than 85,000 clones, roughly three quarters of them appearing once. The specimen sequenced was PBMCs. The receptors were sampled from a male donor in good health and CMV-seropositive.

The chain carries TRBV6-6 and TRBJ2-4, with TRBD2 as a possible D gene (8 bases). Germline-derived CDR1 and CDR2 are MNHNY and SVGAGI (reference sequence). V lost 5 bases to trimming and J lost 14 bases, with 16 bases between them. The CDR3 has 12 amino acids. The CDR3 nucleotides read TGTGCCAGCAGTATCCCGGGGGGGACAGAGTACTTC. Protein: CASSIPGGTEYF.

This chain connects TRBV10-3 to TRBJ2-1; TRBD2 aligns across 10 bases. The CDR3 totals 16 residues. V gave up 4 bases and J gave up 8 bases; unmatched junction bases: 11. Germline CDR1 is ENHRY and CDR2 is SYGVKD. In nucleotides, the CDR3 is TGTGCCATCAGTGTCCTTCCTAGCGGGGGCGGGGATGAGCAGTTCTTC. Its translation is CAISVLPSGGGDEQFF.

Concerning this clone itself: The conserved phenylalanine or tryptophan normally closing the CDR3 is absent here, so this likely arose from a read error. This chain joins TRBV7-9 and TRBJ1-1; 10 nucleotides line up with TRBD1. The length of the CDR3 is 16 residues. V gave up 5 bases and J gave up 4 bases; unmatched junction bases: 10. The germline gives CDR1 SEHNR, CDR2 FQNEAQ (reference sequence). CDR3 nucleotide sequence: TGTGCCAGCAGCCCAGCGACAGGGGGCGCGGGCACTGAAGCTTTCCTT. It is translated as CASSPATGGAGTEAFL.

This chain uses TRBV10-3 with TRBJ1-1, with D uncertain. This CDR3 has 16 amino acids. The V gene's germline CDR1 is ENHRY and CDR2 SYGVKD. Trimming pared 0 bases from V and 1 base from J, leaving 12 bases between. This CDR3 reads CAISESIESPNTEAFF. The CDR3 DNA follows: TGTGCCATCAGTGAGTCGATCGAGAGCCCGAACACTGAAGCTTTCTTT.

The rearrangement links TRBV4-3 to TRBJ2-7; tentative D call: TRBD1 (6 bases). This CDR3 region has 15 residues. The V gene lost 1 base and the J gene lost 2 bases, with 12 bases spanning the gap. CDR1 and CDR2 from the germline V gene are LGHNA and YSLEER. The CDR3 is CASSQGIGGAYEQYF. The CDR3 DNA sequence: TGCGCCAGCAGCCAAGGGATTGGGGGCGCCTACGAGCAGTACTTC.

The genes are TRBV4-3 and TRBJ2-7; 7 positions agree with TRBD2. The trim removed 0 bases at V and 6 bases at J, leaving 8 bases unmatched. Germline CDR1 is LGHNA and CDR2 is YSLEER. The CDR3 is 15 amino acids. The CDR3 loop reads CASSQEGGRRGEQYF. The CDR3 DNA follows: TGCGCCAGCAGCCAAGAGGGCGGGAGACGCGGCGAGCAGTACTTC.

The chain recombines TRBV5-5 with TRBJ1-1; TRBD1 agrees at 8 bases. Germline values: CDR1 SGHKS, CDR2 YYEKEE (reference sequence). This CDR3 contains 15 residues. With 4 bases clipped from V and 4 bases from J, the junction kept 9 bases outside the gene matches. The CDR3 sequence is CASSPGQGKVTEAFF. CDR3 bases: TGTGCCAGCAGCCCTGGACAGGGAAAGGTCACTGAAGCTTTCTTT.

This clone has just a few counts. The genes are TRBV5-1 and TRBJ2-3; TRBD1 might be the D (5 bases). The CDR3 runs to 16 residues. V was trimmed by 4 bases and J by 0 bases, leaving 15 bases between them. Germline V gene sequence: CDR1 SGHRS, CDR2 YFSETQ. The CDR3 DNA follows: TGCGCCAGCAGCACCCGGGCGGCAGGGAGCACAGATACGCAGTATTTT. Protein: CASSTRAAGSTDTQYF.

This chain joins TRBV11-1 and TRBJ2-1, with 13 bases matching TRBD2. V shed 3 bases and J 9 bases; nucleotides not matched to a gene: 8. This CDR3 contains 16 residues. CDR1 is SGHAT and CDR2 is FQDESV in the germline V gene (reference sequence). CDR3 region: CASSFPGTSGIGEQFF. CDR3 nucleotide sequence: TGTGCCAGCAGCTTCCCCGGGACTAGCGGGATAGGTGAGCAGTTCTTC.

CDR3 sequence (DNA): TGTGCCAGCAGCAGGACAGGGGCGGGTCGGGAGACCCAGTACTTC. Its translation is CASSRTGAGRETQYF. The rearrangement uses TRBV27 and TRBJ2-5, with 9 bases that match TRBD1. Losses at the gene ends were 6 bases for V and 5 bases for J; bases not matched to a gene: 10. The CDR3 totals 15 residues. CDR1 MNHEY and CDR2 SMNVEV come from the germline V gene (reference sequence).

The chain is built from TRBV5-6 and TRBJ1-2; D is unclear. Per germline, CDR1 SGHDT and CDR2 YYEEEE. Trimming pared 6 bases from V and 5 bases from J, leaving 20 bases between. The CDR3 runs to 15 residues. The CDR3 DNA is TGTGCCAGCACGCCACCACCCGGGATAGGGTATGGCTACACCTTC. Amino acid sequence: CASTPPPGIGYGYTF.

This rearrangement joins TRBV5-4 to TRBJ1-6; D is perhaps TRBD1 (6 bases). V was clipped by 0 bases and J by 7 bases, with 8 bases between them. The length of the CDR3 is 14 residues. Per the germline V gene, CDR1 is SGHNT and CDR2 is YYREEE (reference sequence). CDR3 loop: CASSLGQGNSPLHF. As DNA, the CDR3 is TGTGCCAGCAGCTTGGGGCAGGGGAATTCACCCCTCCACTTT.

This clone was recorded only once. CDR3 sequence reads: CASSSTGYYTDTQYF. The CDR3 DNA sequence: TGTGCCAGCAGCTCTACAGGATATTACACAGATACGCAGTATTTT. The chain has TRBV7-8 and TRBJ2-3; possibly TRBD1 for D (5 bases). The CDR3 covers 15 residues. From germline, CDR1 is SGHVS and CDR2 FQNEAQ. V was cut by 4 bases and J by 2 bases, with 13 bases left in between.

V and J are TRBV5-1 and TRBJ2-3; D might be TRBD1 (5 bases). This CDR3 spans 16 amino acids. V shed 4 bases and J shed 0 bases, with 15 bases lying between them. Germline V gene lookup returns CDR1 SGHRS and CDR2 YFSETQ. The CDR3 DNA sequence: TGCGCCAGCAGCCTCCAGGGCCTTTCTAGCACAGATACGCAGTATTTT. Translation: CASSLQGLSSTDTQYF.

The chain carries TRBV5-6 and TRBJ1-2; a possible D gene is TRBD1 (6 bases). CDR1 and CDR2 (germline): SGHDT, YYEEEE. V lost 0 bases and J 2 bases, leaving 14 bases between the germline ends. The CDR3 is 16 amino acids. CDR3 sequence: CASSLDRQEKNYGYTF. For the CDR3, the DNA is TGTGCCAGCAGCTTGGACAGACAGGAGAAAAACTATGGCTACACCTTC.

The J gene is TRBJ2-2, the V gene TRBV27; TRBD2 aligns across 7 bases. V lost 6 bases, J lost 6 bases, and 7 bases stayed unmatched. The V gene's germline CDR1 is MNHEY and CDR2 SMNVEV (reference sequence). The CDR3 totals 14 residues. CDR3 sequence (DNA): TGTGCCAGCAGATCAGCGGGAAGGGCCGGGGAGCTGTTTTTT. Its translation is CASRSAGRAGELFF.

This chain uses TRBV6-5 with TRBJ1-5, with 9 bases aligning to TRBD1. Germline assignment: CDR1 MNHEY and CDR2 SVGAGI. The length of the CDR3 is 14 residues. Trimming at V came to 6 bases and at J to 5 bases, leaving 5 bases not matched to a gene. The chain's CDR3 is CASRATGGDQPQHF. CDR3 bases: TGTGCCAGCAGGGCGACAGGGGGTGATCAGCCCCAGCATTTT.

The gene calls are TRBV4-3 and TRBJ2-1; TRBD2 agrees at 10 bases. This CDR3 region has 18 residues. V lost 0 bases, J lost 7 bases, and 12 bases stayed unmatched. Germline loops: CDR1 LGHNA, CDR2 YSLEER. Written as DNA, the CDR3 is TGCGCCAGCAGCCAAGATTCGGGACTAGCGCCCCTCCTGAATGAGCAGTTCTTC. Amino acid sequence: CASSQDSGLAPLLNEQFF.

This clone was observed once. The chain uses TRBV5-1 and TRBJ2-7, with D perhaps matching TRBD1 (5 bases). This CDR3 has 14 amino acids. The germline CDR1 and CDR2 sequences are SGHRS and YFSETQ. V was shortened by 4 bases and J by 2 bases, with 13 bases between the two germline ends. The CDR3 is CASSDGHATYEQYF. In nucleotides, the CDR3 is TGCGCCAGCAGCGACGGACATGCCACCTACGAGCAGTACTTC.

V gene TRBV4-3 combines with J gene TRBJ1-5, with TRBD1 matching over 7 bases. This CDR3 comprises 13 residues. The V segment lost 4 bases and the J segment 4 bases; nucleotides outside the gene matches: 1. Germline CDR1 is LGHNA and CDR2 is YSLEER. CDR3 region: CASSLTGNQPQHF. CDR3 coding DNA: TGCGCCAGCAGCCTGACAGGGAATCAGCCCCAGCATTTT.

This rearrangement joins TRBV10-3 to TRBJ1-5; TRBD1 aligns across 7 bases. The germline V gene has CDR1 ENHRY and CDR2 SYGVKD. V shed 3 bases and J 0 bases; nucleotides not matched to a gene: 2. This CDR3 has 15 residues. CDR3 region: CAISDGTDSNQPQHF. The CDR3 nucleotides are TGTGCCATCAGTGATGGGACAGATAGCAATCAGCCCCAGCATTTT.

CDR3 nucleotides: TGTGCCAGCAGCCAAGATAAGCGGAGCACAGATACGCAGTATTTT. Translating gives CASSQDKRSTDTQYF. This rearrangement joins TRBV4-2 to TRBJ2-3; D might be TRBD2 (5 bases). This CDR3 is built from 15 residues. Per germline, CDR1 LGHNA and CDR2 YNFKEQ. V was cut by 0 bases and J by 0 bases, with 7 bases left in between.

The chain is built from TRBV25-1 and TRBJ1-5, with 9 positions matching TRBD1. V was clipped by 3 bases and J by 4 bases; unmatched bases: 4. The CDR3 is 15 amino acids. The germline V gene encodes CDR1 MGHDK and CDR2 SYGVNS. CDR3 protein: CASSEYGQGNQPQHF. The CDR3 bases are TGTGCCAGCAGTGAGTACGGACAGGGGAATCAGCCCCAGCATTTT. Using reference TRBV25-1 and TRBJ1-5 for the parts outside the CDR3, the full variable domain is EADIYQTPRYLVIGTGKKITLECSQTMGHDKMYWYQQDPGMELHLIHYSYGVNSTEKGDLSSESTVSRIRTEHFPLTLESARPSHTSQYLCASSEYGQGNQPQHFGDGTRLSIL.

The chain carries TRBV27 and TRBJ2-1, with D tentatively TRBD1 (6 bases). The V and J ends lost 9 bases and 6 bases respectively, with 21 bases between them. Germline V gene sequence: CDR1 MNHEY, CDR2 SMNVEV (reference sequence). This CDR3 region has 15 residues. CDR3 DNA sequence: TGTGCCAGTTCAAGGGCAGGGGCTGCCCTCAATGAGCAGTTCTTC. Its protein is CASSRAGAALNEQFF.

This clone turned up a few times. V and J are TRBV9 and TRBJ1-1; D gene ambiguous. CDR1 is SGDLS, CDR2 YYNGEE, per germline. This CDR3 is 14 amino acids long. Trimming left V 4 bases short and J 0 bases short, with 10 bases between. The CDR3 sequence: CASSKSSMNTEAFF. CDR3 coding DNA: TGTGCCAGCAGCAAGAGCTCCATGAACACTGAAGCTTTCTTT.